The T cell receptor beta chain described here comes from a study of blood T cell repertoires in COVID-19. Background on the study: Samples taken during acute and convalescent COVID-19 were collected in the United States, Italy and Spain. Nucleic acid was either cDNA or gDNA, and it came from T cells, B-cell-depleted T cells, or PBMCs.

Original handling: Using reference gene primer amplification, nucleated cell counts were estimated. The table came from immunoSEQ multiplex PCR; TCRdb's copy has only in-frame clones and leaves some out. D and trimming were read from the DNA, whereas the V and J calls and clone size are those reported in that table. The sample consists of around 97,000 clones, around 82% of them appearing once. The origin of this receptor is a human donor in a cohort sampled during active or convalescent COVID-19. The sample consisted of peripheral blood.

The CDR3 DNA follows: TGTGCCAGCTCACCACCTTGTTGGCTGGGCCCGGGGTTTTCTGACGACACAGATACGCAGTATTTT. Encoded protein: CASSPPCWLGPGFSDDTDTQYF. The chain carries TRBV18 and TRBJ2-3; D is possibly TRBD2 (5 bases). V was pared by 0 bases and J by 2 bases, with 30 bases between. This CDR3 has 22 amino acids. Germline CDR1 is KGHSH and CDR2 is LQKENI.